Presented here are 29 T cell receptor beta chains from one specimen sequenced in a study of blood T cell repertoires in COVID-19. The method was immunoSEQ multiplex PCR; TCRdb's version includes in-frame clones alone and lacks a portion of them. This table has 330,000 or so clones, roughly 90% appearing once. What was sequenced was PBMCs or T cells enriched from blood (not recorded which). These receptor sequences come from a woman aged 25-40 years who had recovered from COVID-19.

As DNA, the CDR3 is TGTGCCAGCTCACCACCGGTTTCTAGCGGGGGCACAGATACGCAGTATTTT. The encoded protein is CASSPPVSSGGTDTQYF. This chain uses TRBV18 with TRBJ2-3; 9 bases map to TRBD2. Germline V gene lookup returns CDR1 KGHSH and CDR2 LQKENI. CDR3 length equals 17 residues. Losses at the gene ends were 0 bases for V and 1 base for J; bases not matched to a gene: 5.

Written as DNA, the CDR3 is TGTGCCAGCTCACCCAGGGGGAGCTCCTACAATGAGCAGTTCTTC. Its protein is CASSPRGSSYNEQFF. This sequence joins TRBV18 and TRBJ2-1; 7 bases fit TRBD1. Germline CDR1 and CDR2: KGHSH and LQKENI. The CDR3 sequence is 15 residues long. The trim removed 3 bases at V and 0 bases at J, leaving 2 bases unmatched.

The CDR3 is CATSRDHWTDDREAFF. The CDR3 region has the DNA TGTGCCACCAGCAGAGATCATTGGACTGACGACAGGGAAGCTTTCTTT. The V gene is TRBV15, the J gene TRBJ1-1; a possible D gene is TRBD1 (6 bases). There are 16 residues in the CDR3. The V end lost 0 bases, the J end lost 8 bases, and 19 bases lay between the germline ends. Looked up from germline, CDR1 is LNHNV and CDR2 is YYDKDF (reference sequence).

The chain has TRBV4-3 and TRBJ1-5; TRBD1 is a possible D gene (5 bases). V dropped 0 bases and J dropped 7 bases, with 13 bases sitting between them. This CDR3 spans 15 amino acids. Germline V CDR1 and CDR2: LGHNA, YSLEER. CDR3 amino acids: CASSQDPSGGQPQHF. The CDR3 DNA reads TGCGCCAGCAGCCAAGATCCCTCCGGGGGGCAGCCCCAGCATTTT.

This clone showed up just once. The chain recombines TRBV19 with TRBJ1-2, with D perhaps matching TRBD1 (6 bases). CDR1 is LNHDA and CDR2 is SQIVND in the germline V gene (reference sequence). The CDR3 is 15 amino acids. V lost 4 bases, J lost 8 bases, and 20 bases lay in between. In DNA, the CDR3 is TGTGCCAGTAGTAGGGGGGGACACCTCCCGCAGGGCTACACCTTC. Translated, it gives CASSRGGHLPQGYTF.

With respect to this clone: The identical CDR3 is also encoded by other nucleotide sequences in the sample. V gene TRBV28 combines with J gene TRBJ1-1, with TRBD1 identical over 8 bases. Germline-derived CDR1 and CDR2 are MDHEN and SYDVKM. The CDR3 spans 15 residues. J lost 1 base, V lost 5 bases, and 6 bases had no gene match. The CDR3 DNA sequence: TGTGCCAGCAGTCCCCCCGGGACAGGGAACACTGAAGCTTTCTTT. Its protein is CASSPPGTGNTEAFF.

The CDR3 spells CASSPLGQGNTEAFF. The CDR3 DNA follows: TGTGCCAGCAGCCCGTTGGGGCAGGGTAACACTGAAGCTTTCTTT. The chain couples TRBV28 to TRBJ1-1, with D perhaps TRBD1 (5 bases). This CDR3 region has 15 residues. Germline assignment: CDR1 MDHEN and CDR2 SYDVKM. V lost 6 bases to trimming and J lost 2 bases, with 16 bases between them.

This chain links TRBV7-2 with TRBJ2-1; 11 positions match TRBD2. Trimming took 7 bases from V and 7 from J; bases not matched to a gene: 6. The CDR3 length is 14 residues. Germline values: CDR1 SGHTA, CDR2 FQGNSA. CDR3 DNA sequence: TGTGCCAGCAACGTAGCGGGGGGGCGTAATGAGCAGTTCTTC. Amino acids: CASNVAGGRNEQFF.

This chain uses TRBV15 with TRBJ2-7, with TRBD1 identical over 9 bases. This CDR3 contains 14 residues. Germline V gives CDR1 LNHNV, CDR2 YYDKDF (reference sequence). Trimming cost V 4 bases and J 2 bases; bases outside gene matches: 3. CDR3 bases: TGTGCCACCAGCACCGGGACAGGGCCCTACGAGCAGTACTTC. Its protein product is CATSTGTGPYEQYF.

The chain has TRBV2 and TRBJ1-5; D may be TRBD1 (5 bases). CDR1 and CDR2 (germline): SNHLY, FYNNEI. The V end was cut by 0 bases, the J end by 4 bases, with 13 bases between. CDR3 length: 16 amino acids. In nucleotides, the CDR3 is TGTGCCAGCAGTGAAGCGGGTGGTGGGGGGAATCAGCCCCAGCATTTT. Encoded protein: CASSEAGGGGNQPQHF.

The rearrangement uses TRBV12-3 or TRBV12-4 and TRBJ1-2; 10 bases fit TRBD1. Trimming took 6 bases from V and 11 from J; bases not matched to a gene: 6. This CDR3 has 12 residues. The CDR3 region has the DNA TGTGCCAGCAGCCAGGGACAGGGGAGTTACACCTTC. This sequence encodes CASSQGQGSYTF.

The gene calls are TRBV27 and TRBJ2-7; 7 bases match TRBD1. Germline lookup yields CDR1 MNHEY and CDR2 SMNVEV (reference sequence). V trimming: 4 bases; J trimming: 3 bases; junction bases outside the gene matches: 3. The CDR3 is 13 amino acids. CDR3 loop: CASSSGTDYEQYF. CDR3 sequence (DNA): TGTGCCAGCAGTTCCGGGACAGACTACGAGCAGTACTTC.

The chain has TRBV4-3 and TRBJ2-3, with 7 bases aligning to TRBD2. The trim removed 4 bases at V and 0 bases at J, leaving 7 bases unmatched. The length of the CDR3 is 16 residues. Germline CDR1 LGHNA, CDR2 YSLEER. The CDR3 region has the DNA TGCGCCAGCAGCCCCCGACTAGCCTCAAGCACAGATACGCAGTATTTT. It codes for CASSPRLASSTDTQYF.

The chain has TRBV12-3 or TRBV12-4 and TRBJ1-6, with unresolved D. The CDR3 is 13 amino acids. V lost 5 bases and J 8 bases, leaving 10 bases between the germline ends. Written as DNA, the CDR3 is TGTGCCAGCAGTAACCGAGTGGATTCACCCCTCCACTTT. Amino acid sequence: CASSNRVDSPLHF.

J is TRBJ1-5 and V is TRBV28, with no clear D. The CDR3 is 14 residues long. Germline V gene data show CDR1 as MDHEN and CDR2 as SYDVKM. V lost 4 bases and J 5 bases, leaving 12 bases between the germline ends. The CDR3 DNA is TGTGCCAGCAGTTCCTCCTATTATGATCAGCCCCAGCATTTT. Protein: CASSSSYYDQPQHF. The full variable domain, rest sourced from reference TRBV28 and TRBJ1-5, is DVKVTQSSRYLVKRTGEKVFLECVQDMDHENMFWYRQDPGLGLRLIYFSYDVKMKEKGDIPEGYSVSREKKERFSLILESASTNQTSMYLCASSSSYYDQPQHFGDGTRLSIL.

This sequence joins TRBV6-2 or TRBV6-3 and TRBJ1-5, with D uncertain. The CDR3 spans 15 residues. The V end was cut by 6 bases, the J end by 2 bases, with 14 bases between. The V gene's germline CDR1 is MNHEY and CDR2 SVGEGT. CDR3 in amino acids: CASSPRGSGNQPQHF. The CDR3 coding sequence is TGTGCCAGCAGCCCCCGGGGAAGCGGCAATCAGCCCCAGCATTTT.

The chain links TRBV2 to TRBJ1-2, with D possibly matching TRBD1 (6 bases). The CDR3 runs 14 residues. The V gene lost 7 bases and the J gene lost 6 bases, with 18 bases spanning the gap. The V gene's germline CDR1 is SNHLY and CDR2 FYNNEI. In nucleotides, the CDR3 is TGTGCCAGCAATAACTCCCCAGGGGCGGATGGCTACACCTTC. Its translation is CASNNSPGADGYTF.

DNA for the CDR3: TGTGCCAGCAGTGCCGACCTCGGGGGGGTGGGTGAAAAACTGTTTTTT. Protein: CASSADLGGVGEKLFF. The chain couples TRBV28 to TRBJ1-4; a weak D match, TRBD1 (5 bases). Germline assignment: CDR1 MDHEN and CDR2 SYDVKM. This CDR3 has 16 amino acids. The V end was cut by 5 bases, the J end by 7 bases, with 20 bases between.

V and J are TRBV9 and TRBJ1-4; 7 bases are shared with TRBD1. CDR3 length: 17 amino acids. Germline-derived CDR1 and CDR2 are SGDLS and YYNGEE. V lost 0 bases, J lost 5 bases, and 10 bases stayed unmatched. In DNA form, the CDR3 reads TGTGCCAGCAGCGTAGGAGGGGGCACGAGAGGGAATGAAAAACTGTTTTTT. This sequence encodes CASSVGGGTRGNEKLFF.

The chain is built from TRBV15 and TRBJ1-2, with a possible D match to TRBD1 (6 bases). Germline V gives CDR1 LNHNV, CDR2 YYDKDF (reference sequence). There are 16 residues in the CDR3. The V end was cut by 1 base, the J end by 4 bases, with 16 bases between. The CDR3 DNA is TGTGCCACCAGCAGAGGAAACCCCCAGGGGAGCTATGGCTACACCTTC. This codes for CATSRGNPQGSYGYTF.

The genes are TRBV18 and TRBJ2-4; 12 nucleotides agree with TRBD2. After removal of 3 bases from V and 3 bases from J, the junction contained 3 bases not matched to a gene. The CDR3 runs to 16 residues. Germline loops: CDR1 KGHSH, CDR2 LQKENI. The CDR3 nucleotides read TGTGCCAGCTCACCCGGGACTAGCGGGTACAAAAACATTCAGTACTTC. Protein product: CASSPGTSGYKNIQYF.

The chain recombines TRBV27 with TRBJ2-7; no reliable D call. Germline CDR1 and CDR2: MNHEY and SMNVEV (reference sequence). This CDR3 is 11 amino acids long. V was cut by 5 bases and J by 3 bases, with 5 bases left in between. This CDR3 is CASSGGYEQYF. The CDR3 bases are TGTGCCAGCAGTGGCGGCTACGAGCAGTACTTC.

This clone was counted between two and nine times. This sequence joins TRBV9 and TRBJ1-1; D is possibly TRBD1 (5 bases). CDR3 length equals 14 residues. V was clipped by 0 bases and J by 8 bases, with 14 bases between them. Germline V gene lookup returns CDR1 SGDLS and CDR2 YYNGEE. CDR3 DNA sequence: TGTGCCAGCAGCGTAGAGGGAGGGCACAGGGAAGCTTTCTTT. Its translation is CASSVEGGHREAFF.

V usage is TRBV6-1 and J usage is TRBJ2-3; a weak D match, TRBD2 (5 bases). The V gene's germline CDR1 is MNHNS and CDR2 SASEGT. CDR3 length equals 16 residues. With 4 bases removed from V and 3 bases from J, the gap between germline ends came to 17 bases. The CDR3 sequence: CASSAVFSGVTDTQYF. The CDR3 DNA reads TGTGCCAGCAGTGCCGTGTTCTCCGGGGTTACAGATACGCAGTATTTT.

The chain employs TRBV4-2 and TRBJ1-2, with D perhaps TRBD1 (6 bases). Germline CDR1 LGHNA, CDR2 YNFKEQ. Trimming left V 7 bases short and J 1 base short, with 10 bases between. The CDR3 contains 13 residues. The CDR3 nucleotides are TGTGCCAGCAAGGGGGTGGGTAACTATGGCTACACCTTC. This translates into CASKGVGNYGYTF.

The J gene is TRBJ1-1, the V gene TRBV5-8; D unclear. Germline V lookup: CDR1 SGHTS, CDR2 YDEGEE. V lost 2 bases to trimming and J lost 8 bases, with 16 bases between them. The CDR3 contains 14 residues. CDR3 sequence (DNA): TGTGCCAGCAGCTTCGGCCTAGGTCGAAAAGAAGCTTTCTTT. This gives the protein CASSFGLGRKEAFF.

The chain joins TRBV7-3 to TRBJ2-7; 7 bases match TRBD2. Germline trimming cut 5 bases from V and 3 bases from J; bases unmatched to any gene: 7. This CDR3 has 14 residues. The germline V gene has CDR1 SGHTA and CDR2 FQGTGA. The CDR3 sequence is CASSPVAGVYEQYF. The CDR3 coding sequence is TGTGCCAGCAGCCCCGTCGCGGGAGTCTACGAGCAGTACTTC.

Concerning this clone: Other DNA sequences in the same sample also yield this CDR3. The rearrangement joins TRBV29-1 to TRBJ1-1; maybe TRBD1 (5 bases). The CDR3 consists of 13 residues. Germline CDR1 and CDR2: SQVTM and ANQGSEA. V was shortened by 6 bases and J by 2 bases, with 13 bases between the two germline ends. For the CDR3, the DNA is TGCAGCGTGGAGGGGAGACTTAACACTGAAGCTTTCTTT. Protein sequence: CSVEGRLNTEAFF.

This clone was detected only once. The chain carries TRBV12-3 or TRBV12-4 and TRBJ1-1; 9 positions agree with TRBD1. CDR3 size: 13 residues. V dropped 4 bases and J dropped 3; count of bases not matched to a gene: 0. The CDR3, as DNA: TGTGCCAGCAGTTGGACAGGGGACACTGAAGCTTTCTTT. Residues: CASSWTGDTEAFF.